Listed here are 4 T cell receptor beta chains from one sample, sequenced in a study of blood T cell repertoires in COVID-19. Assay used: immunoSEQ multiplex PCR; TCRdb lists only in-frame clones, some missing. Of 200,000 to 250,000 clones in the sample, 70% to 90% were seen once. Specimen: peripheral blood. These receptors all stem from a human donor in a cohort sampled during active COVID-19.

This clone was seen more than once but under ten times. This rearrangement joins TRBV5-4 to TRBJ1-1, with D uncertain. The CDR3 totals 15 residues. Germline CDR1 and CDR2: SGHNT and YYREEE (reference sequence). The V gene lost 2 bases and the J gene lost 0 bases, with 11 bases spanning the gap. This chain's CDR3 is CASSFSGSLNTEAFF. The CDR3 bases are TGTGCCAGCAGCTTTTCCGGGAGCCTGAACACTGAAGCTTTCTTT.

In its sample, this clone was seen once. The V and J genes are TRBV12-3 or TRBV12-4 and TRBJ1-5; D gene unclear. With 3 bases removed from V and 9 bases from J, the gap between germline ends came to 6 bases. There are 11 residues in the CDR3. The chain's CDR3 is CASSFRGPQHF. CDR3 in DNA: TGTGCCAGCAGTTTTCGGGGGCCCCAGCATTTT.

The chain has TRBV4-2 and TRBJ1-2; D is unclear. V was shortened by 0 bases and J by 4 bases, with 18 bases between the two germline ends. The CDR3 extends over 17 amino acids. Germline V gives CDR1 LGHNA, CDR2 YNFKEQ. CDR3 protein: CASSQDVRGQETYGYTF. CDR3 DNA: TGTGCCAGCAGCCAAGATGTCCGAGGGCAGGAAACCTATGGCTACACCTTC.

The CDR3 protein is CASSLAGNSYEQYF. For the CDR3, the DNA is TGTGCCAGCAGTTTGGCCGGGAACTCCTACGAGCAGTACTTC. The chain uses TRBV28 and TRBJ2-7; tentative D call: TRBD2 (5 bases). The CDR3 loop spans 14 amino acids. Germline V CDR1 and CDR2: MDHEN, SYDVKM. Trimming took off 3 bases at V and 0 bases at J, with 9 bases between the two ends.